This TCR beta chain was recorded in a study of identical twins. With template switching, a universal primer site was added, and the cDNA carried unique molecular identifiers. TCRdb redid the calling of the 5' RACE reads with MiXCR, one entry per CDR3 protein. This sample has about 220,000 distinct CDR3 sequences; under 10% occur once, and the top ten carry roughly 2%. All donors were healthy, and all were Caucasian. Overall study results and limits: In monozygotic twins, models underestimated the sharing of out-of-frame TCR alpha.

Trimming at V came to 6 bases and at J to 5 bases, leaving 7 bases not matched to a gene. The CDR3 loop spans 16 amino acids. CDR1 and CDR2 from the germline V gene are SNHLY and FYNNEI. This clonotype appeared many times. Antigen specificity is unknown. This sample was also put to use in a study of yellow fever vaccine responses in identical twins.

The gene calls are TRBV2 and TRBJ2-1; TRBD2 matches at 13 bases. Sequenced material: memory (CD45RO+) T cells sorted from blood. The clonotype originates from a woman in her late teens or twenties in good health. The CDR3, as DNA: TGTGCCAGCAGCCCTTGGACTAGCGGGGGAAACAATGAGCAGTTCTTC. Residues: CASSPWTSGGNNEQFF.